Below, one T cell receptor beta chain is given with its context. This sample is part of a study of blood T cell repertoires in COVID-19. Across the study: Donors in the United States, Italy and Spain gave samples during acute or convalescent COVID-19.

The CDR3 loop spans 15 amino acids. Deletions cut 0 bases from V and 4 bases from J, with 13 bases between. Germline V gives CDR1 SGHTS, CDR2 YDEGEE. Some clones are missing from TCRdb's copy, which holds only in-frame ones; the method was immunoSEQ multiplex PCR. Of approximately 250,000 clones in the sample, roughly 89% were seen once. Sequenced: peripheral blood. The clonotype comes from a man aged 30-40 years who had recovered from COVID-19. The chain is built from TRBV5-8 and TRBJ2-5; D perhaps matches TRBD2 (7 bases). CDR3 amino acids: CASSLEGGWSETQYF. DNA for the CDR3: TGTGCCAGCAGCTTGGAGGGGGGGTGGTCAGAGACCCAGTACTTC.